A selection of T cell receptor beta chains follows, all from one sample in a study of blood T cell repertoires in COVID-19. This table comes from immunoSEQ multiplex PCR, and its TCRdb copy is limited to in-frame clones, with some not included. The sample consists of over 250,000 clones, 88% of them appearing once. Material: peripheral blood. All receptors derive from a young woman with acute or convalescent COVID-19. CDR3s include the opening cysteine and the closing phenylalanine or tryptophan.

>TRBV7-9|TRBJ1-5
CASLPPGGNQPQHF
>TRBV4-3|TRBJ2-5
CASSQGRQGAETQYF
>TRBV27|TRBJ2-7
CASSLQGRSYEQYF
>TRBV30|TRBJ1-1
CAWTGQVNTEAFF
>TRBV11-2|TRBJ2-7
CASSSRPSMGRTNRGQYF
>TRBV30|TRBJ2-7
CAWGRNEQYF
>TRBV9|TRBJ1-5
CASSVGVLDQPQHF
>TRBV9|TRBJ2-1
CASSVRDRVREQFF
>TRBV9|TRBJ2-5
CASSAHLRLAGDGETQYF
>TRBV7-8|TRBJ1-2
CASSLGQGKDYGYTF
>TRBV19|TRBJ2-7
CASSRSGKSYEQYF
>TRBV18|TRBJ1-3
CASSPGRQGFSGNTIYF
>TRBV4-1|TRBJ2-1
CASSQDRAASIRFF
>TRBV7-3|TRBJ2-1
CASSLEGDSYNEQFF
>TRBV2|TRBJ2-7
CASSRSVAGLIGYEQYF
>TRBV7-8|TRBJ1-1
CASSLGEGAGRAREAFF